These T cell receptor beta chains were read from a single sample in a study of beta chain features in type 1 diabetes. Using immunoSEQ multiplex PCR, the repertoire was profiled, and TCRdb retains in-frame clones only, with some absent. The table includes about 900,000 clones, around a sixth detected once. Sequencing was carried out using naive CD4+ T cells from blood. The receptors here all came from a woman under 30 in good health. The CDR3 runs from the conserved cysteine through the conserved F or W. Fields, in order: CDR3 protein, CDR3 DNA, clone size, D gene, V gene, J gene. D genes are given only for firm matches. A clone size is listed for some rows: how often the clone was seen (once, few, many), or a class if it is expanded.

CSAGTSMDTEAFF	TGCAGCGCCGGGACATCTATGGACACTGAAGCTTTCTTT	once	NA	TRBV29-1	TRBJ1-1
CASSLPPRADTQYF	TGTGCCAGCAGCTTACCCCCGAGGGCAGATACGCAGTATTTT	NA	NA	TRBV7-2	TRBJ2-3
CASSFPSYNEQFF	TGTGCCAGCAGCTTTCCTAGCTACAATGAGCAGTTCTTC	NA	NA	TRBV13	TRBJ2-1
CASRLGASNQPQHF	TGTGCCAGCAGACTGGGGGCGAGCAATCAGCCCCAGCATTTT	NA	NA	TRBV28	TRBJ1-5
CASSLDEGLGAFF	TGTGCCAGCAGCTTAGATGAGGGGTTGGGGGCTTTCTTT	NA	NA	TRBV11-2	TRBJ1-1
CASSIDRSGVYNEQFF	TGTGCCAGTAGTATAGATAGAAGCGGGGTATACAATGAGCAGTTCTTC	NA	TRBD2	TRBV19	TRBJ2-1
CASSQLSGVQETQYF	TGTGCCAGCAGCCAACTATCAGGGGTCCAAGAGACCCAGTACTTC	few	NA	TRBV4-2	TRBJ2-5
CASQSRVGSGELFF	TGTGCGAGCCAGTCTAGGGTTGGGAGCGGGGAGCTGTTTTTT	NA	NA	TRBV6-5	TRBJ2-2
CASSYSAAGRDEKLFF	TGTGCCAGCAGTTACTCGGCGGCAGGGAGGGATGAAAAACTGTTTTTT	few	NA	TRBV6-5	TRBJ1-4
CASSRDSTGELFF	TGCGCCAGCTCCCGAGATTCCACCGGGGAGCTGTTTTTT	NA	NA	TRBV4-1	TRBJ2-2
CASRSPMGATQPQHF	TGTGCCAGCAGATCCCCCATGGGGGCGACTCAGCCCCAGCATTTT	few	NA	TRBV28	TRBJ1-5
CASSLDRVHTEAFF	TGCGCCAGCAGCTTGGACAGGGTTCACACTGAAGCTTTCTTT	NA	NA	TRBV5-1	TRBJ1-1
CASSPLPGNQPQHF	TGTGCCAGCAGCCCCCTCCCAGGGAATCAGCCCCAGCATTTT	NA	NA	TRBV11-2	TRBJ1-5
CASSYQVNTEAFF	TGTGCCAGCAGTTACCAGGTGAACACTGAAGCTTTCTTT	few	NA	TRBV6-5	TRBJ1-1
CASSFALAGDEPSYEQYF	TGTGCCAGCAGCTTCGCGCTAGCGGGAGATGAACCGTCCTACGAGCAGTACTTC	NA	TRBD2	TRBV7-2	TRBJ2-7
CASSRAQSAETQYF	TGTGCCAGCAGCCGTGCGCAGAGCGCAGAGACCCAGTACTTC	few	NA	TRBV5-4	TRBJ2-5